A single TCR beta chain is shown here with its context. Its antigen is still unknown. V was clipped by 3 bases and J by 4 bases, with 18 bases between them. CDR3 length: 16 residues. Germline loops: CDR1 KGHSH, CDR2 LQKENI. The sample is drawn from a study of T cell responses to AZD1222 COVID-19 vaccine. General observations from the study: The reported proportion of spike-specific TCRs targeting unmutated variant regions was nearly half. Baseline antibody screening turned up just a handful of seropositive AZD1222 recipients. Two AZD1222 administrations were followed by greater Spike-specific TCR breadth and depth.

Sequencing was performed with immunoSEQ multiplex PCR; in TCRdb, only in-frame clones are kept and a portion is missing. The sample shows about 86,000 clones, about 90% of them seen only once. The TCR sequence derives from an adult in good health. The chain combines TRBV18 with TRBJ1-1, with a possible D match to TRBD1 (6 bases). The sample here was peripheral blood, taken on day 0 of MenACWY control vaccination. CDR3 sequence reads: CASSPLGTSGATEAFF. In DNA, the CDR3 is TGTGCCAGCTCACCTCTGGGAACGTCGGGGGCCACTGAAGCTTTCTTT.